This TCR beta chain was recorded in a study of T cell repertoires in cytomegalovirus infection. Study in general: Signatures in public TCR beta sequences pointed to both CMV infection and matching HLA type.

Study outcomes and limitations: HLA-C-restricted TCR beta clonotypes specific for CMV led the ex vivo response. Summed frequency of shared TCR beta families picked out CMV carriers who also had the relevant HLA.

The V and J ends lost 6 bases and 1 base respectively, with 4 bases between them. The CDR3 is 13 amino acids. Per germline, CDR1 SNHLY and CDR2 FYNNEI. TCRdb re-called the reads through MiXCR, storing one row per CDR3 protein. Of about 150,000 distinct CDR3 sequences detected, 23% appear once; the ten largest clones hold approximately 9.9%. Comments on this clonotype: Its antigen is as yet unknown.

V gene TRBV2 combines with J gene TRBJ2-6; no clear D. The TCR sequence derives from a human donor in good health (CMV status not recorded). Some clones in this sample may be carry-over from other donors' samples. The sample was PBMCs. For the CDR3, the DNA is TGTGCCAGCAGGACGTCTGGGGCCAACGTCCTGACTTTC. It translates to CASRTSGANVLTF.